The entry below gives a single TCR beta chain sequence along with its context. Its antigen is unidentified. The sample originates from a study of cytomegalovirus exposure and HLA in healthy donors. Overall study results and limits: In vitro experiments confirmed that a few CMV-associated chains were specific for CMV antigens. According to the study, 150 to 200 TCR beta chains were cytomegalovirus-associated. Judged likely to be a sequencing artifact was a cluster of highly shared sequence variants. Analysis was carried out at a later point, and it linked a missense DCLRE1C variant to TCR beta V- and J-gene trimming.

Amplification used 60 Vbeta primers and 13 Jbeta primers. TCRdb keeps only in-frame clones here, not all; method: immunoSEQ multiplex PCR. The data contain roughly 180,000 clones, 80% of them seen just once; the ten biggest clones take up roughly 1.3%. This TCR was recovered from a man aged 30-40 years in good health and CMV-seronegative. Sequencing input: PBMCs.

CDR3 DNA sequence: TGTGCCAGCCGGAGGGACACTGAAGCTTTCTTT. Translating gives CASRRDTEAFF. This sequence joins TRBV6-5 and TRBJ1-1, with D unclear. Trimming took off 8 bases at V and 3 bases at J, with 7 bases between the two ends. This CDR3 comprises 11 residues. CDR1 is MNHEY and CDR2 is SVGAGI in the germline V gene.